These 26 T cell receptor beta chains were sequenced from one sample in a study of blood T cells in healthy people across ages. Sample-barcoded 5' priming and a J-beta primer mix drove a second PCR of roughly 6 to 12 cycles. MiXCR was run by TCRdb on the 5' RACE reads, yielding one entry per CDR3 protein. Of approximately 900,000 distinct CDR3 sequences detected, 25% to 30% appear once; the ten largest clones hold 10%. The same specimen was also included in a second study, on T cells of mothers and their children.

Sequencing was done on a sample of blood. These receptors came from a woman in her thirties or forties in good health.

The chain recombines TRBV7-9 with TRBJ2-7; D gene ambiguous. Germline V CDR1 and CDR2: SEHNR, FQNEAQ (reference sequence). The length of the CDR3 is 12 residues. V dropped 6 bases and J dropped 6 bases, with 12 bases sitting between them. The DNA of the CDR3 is TGTGCCAGCAGTCTAAGCCTGCTCGAGCAGTACTTC. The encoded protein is CASSLSLLEQYF.

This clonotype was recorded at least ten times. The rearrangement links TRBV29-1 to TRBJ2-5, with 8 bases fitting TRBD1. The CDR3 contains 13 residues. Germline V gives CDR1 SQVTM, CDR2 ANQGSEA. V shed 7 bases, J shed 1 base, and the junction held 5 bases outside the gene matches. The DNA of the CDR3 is TGCAGCGGAGACAGGGGAGGCCAAGAGACCCAGTACTTC. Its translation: CSGDRGGQETQYF.

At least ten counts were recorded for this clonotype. The CDR3 bases are TGTGCCAGTCATCGGGGCCTGGACAGGGTCCAAAACATTCAGTACTTC. It specifies CASHRGLDRVQNIQYF. This chain joins TRBV19 and TRBJ2-4; 8 bases align to TRBD1. J was trimmed by 5 bases and V by 8 bases; bases with no gene match: 14. This CDR3 spans 16 amino acids. The germline V gene has CDR1 LNHDA and CDR2 SQIVND (reference sequence). The whole variable domain, filled in from reference TRBV19 and TRBJ2-4, reads DGGITQSPKYLFRKEGQNVTLSCEQNLNHDAMYWYRQDPGQGLRLIYYSQIVNDFQKGDIAEGYSVSREKKESFPLTVTSAQKNPTAFYLCASHRGLDRVQNIQYFGAGTRLSVL.

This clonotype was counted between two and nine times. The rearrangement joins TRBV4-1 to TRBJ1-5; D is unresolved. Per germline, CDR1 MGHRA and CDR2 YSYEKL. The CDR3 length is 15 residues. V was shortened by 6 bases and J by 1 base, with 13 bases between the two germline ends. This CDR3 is CASRLQSGSNQPQHF. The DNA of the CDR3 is TGCGCCAGCAGACTACAGTCGGGGAGCAATCAGCCCCAGCATTTT.

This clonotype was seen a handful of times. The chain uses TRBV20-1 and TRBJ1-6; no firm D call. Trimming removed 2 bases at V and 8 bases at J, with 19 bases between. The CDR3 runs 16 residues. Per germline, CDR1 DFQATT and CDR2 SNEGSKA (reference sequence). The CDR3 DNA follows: TGCAGTGCTAGACTTGATGTGGGCCTTATATATTCACCCCTCCACTTT. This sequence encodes CSARLDVGLIYSPLHF.

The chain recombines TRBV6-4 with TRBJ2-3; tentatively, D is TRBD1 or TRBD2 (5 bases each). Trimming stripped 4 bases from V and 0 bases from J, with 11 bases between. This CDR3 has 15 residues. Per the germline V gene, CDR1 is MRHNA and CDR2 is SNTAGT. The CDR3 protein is CASSAGTKSTDTQYF. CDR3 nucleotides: TGTGCCAGCAGTGCCGGGACCAAAAGCACAGATACGCAGTATTTT.

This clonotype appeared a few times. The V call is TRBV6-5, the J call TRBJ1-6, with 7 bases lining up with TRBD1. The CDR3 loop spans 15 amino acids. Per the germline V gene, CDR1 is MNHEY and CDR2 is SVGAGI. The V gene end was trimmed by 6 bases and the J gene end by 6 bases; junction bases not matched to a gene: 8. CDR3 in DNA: TGTGCCAGCAGCCTGCTGGGACAGCTTAATTCACCCCTCCACTTT. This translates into CASSLLGQLNSPLHF.

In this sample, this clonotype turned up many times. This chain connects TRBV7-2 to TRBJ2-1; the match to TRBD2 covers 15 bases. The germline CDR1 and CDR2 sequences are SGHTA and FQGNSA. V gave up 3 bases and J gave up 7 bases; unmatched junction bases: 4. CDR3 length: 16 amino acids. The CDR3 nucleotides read TGTGCCAGCAGCTTGTACGGGACTAGCGGGGGGAATGAGCAGTTCTTC. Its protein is CASSLYGTSGGNEQFF.

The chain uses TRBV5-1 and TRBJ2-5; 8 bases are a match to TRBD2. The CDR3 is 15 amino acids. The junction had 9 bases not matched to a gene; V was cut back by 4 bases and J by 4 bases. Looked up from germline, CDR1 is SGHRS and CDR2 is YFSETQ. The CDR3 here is CASSHSSGGRETQYF. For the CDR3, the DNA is TGCGCCAGCAGCCACTCGTCGGGGGGGCGAGAGACCCAGTACTTC.

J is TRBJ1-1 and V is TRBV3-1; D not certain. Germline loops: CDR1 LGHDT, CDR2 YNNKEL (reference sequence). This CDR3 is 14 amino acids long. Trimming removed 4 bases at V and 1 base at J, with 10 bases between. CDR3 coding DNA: TGTGCCAGCAGCCGGACTTACAGGAACACTGAAGCTTTCTTT. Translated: CASSRTYRNTEAFF.

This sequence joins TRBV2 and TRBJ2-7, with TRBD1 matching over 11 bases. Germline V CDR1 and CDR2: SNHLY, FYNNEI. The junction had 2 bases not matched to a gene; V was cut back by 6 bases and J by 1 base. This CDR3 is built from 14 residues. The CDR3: CASRGQGVSYEQYF. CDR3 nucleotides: TGTGCCAGCAGGGGACAGGGGGTATCCTACGAGCAGTACTTC.

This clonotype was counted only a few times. The CDR3 loop is CSAPTGGKGEQYF. The CDR3 DNA is TGCAGTGCTCCTACAGGGGGGAAAGGCGAGCAGTACTTC. The chain is built from TRBV20-1 and TRBJ2-7; 8 bases are a match to TRBD1. V lost 5 bases and J lost 6; bases outside the gene matches: 9. Per germline, CDR1 DFQATT and CDR2 SNEGSKA (reference sequence). The CDR3 has 13 residues.

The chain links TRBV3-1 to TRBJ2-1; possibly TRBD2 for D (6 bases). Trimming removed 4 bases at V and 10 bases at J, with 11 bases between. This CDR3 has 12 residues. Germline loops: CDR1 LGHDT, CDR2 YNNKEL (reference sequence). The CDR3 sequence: CASSRGGIEQFF. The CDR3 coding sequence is TGTGCCAGCAGCCGGGGAGGAATCGAGCAGTTCTTC.

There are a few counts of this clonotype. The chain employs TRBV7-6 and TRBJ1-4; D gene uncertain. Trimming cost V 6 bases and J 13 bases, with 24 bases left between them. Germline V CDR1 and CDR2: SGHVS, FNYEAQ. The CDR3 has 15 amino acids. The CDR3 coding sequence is TGTGCCAGCAGGGATGGGCGGACGTCCTACAAAAGACTGTTTTTT. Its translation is CASRDGRTSYKRLFF.

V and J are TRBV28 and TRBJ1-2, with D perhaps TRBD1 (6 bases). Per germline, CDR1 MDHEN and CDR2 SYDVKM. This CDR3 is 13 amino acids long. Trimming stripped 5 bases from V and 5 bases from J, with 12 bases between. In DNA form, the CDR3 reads TGTGCCAGCAGTATTCAGGGGAGATATGGCTACACCTTC. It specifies CASSIQGRYGYTF.

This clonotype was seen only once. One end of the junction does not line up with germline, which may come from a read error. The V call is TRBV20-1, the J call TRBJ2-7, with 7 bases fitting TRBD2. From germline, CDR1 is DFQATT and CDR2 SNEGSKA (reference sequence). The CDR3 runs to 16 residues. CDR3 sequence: CSTRLAAVAGYYEQYF. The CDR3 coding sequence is TGCAGTACTAGATTAGCCGCGGTAGCGGGTTACTACGAGCAGTACTTC.

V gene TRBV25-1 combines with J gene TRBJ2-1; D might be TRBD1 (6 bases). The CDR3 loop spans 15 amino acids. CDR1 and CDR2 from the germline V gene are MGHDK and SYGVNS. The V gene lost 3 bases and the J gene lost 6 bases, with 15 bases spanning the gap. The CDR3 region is CASSEGRGRVNEQFF. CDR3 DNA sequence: TGTGCCAGCAGTGAGGGTAGGGGGAGAGTCAATGAGCAGTTCTTC.

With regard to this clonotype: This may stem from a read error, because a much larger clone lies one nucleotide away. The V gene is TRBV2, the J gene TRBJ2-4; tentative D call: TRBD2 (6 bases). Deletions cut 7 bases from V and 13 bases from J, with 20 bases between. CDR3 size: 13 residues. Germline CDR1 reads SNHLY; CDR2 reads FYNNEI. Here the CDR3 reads CASNGGFGNEQYF. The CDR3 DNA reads TGTGCCAGCAACGGGGGATTCGGAAATGAGCAGTACTTC.

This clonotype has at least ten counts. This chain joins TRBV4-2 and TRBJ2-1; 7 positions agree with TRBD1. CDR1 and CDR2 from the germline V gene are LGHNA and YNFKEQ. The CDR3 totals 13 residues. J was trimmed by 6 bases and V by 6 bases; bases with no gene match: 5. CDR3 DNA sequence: TGTGCCAGCAGTCGGGACAGTCCCAATGAGCAGTTCTTC. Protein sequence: CASSRDSPNEQFF.

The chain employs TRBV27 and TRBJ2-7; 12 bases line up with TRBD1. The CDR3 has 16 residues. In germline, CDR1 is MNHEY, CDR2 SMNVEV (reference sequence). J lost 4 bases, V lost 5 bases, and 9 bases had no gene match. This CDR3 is CASSTLGTGGAYEQYF. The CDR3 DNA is TGTGCCAGCAGTACCCTCGGGACAGGGGGCGCGTACGAGCAGTACTTC.

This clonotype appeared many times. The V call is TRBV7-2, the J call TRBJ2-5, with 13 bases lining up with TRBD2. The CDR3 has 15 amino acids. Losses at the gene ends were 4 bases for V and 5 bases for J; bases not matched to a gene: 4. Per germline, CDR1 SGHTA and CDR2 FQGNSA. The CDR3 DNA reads TGTGCCAGCAGCTCGGGACTAGCGGGGCCGGAGACCCAGTACTTC. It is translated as CASSSGLAGPETQYF.

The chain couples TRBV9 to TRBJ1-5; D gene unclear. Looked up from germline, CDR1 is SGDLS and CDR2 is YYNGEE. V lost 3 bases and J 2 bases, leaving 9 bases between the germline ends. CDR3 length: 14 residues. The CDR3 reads CASSAEGGNQPQHF. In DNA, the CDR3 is TGTGCCAGCAGCGCGGAGGGAGGCAATCAGCCCCAGCATTTT.

CDR3 in amino acids: CASSLQGPLNEQFF. The CDR3 nucleotides are TGTGCCAGCAGCTTACAGGGCCCCTTGAATGAGCAGTTCTTC. This chain connects TRBV7-2 to TRBJ2-1; a possible D gene is TRBD1 (5 bases). V lost 2 bases, J lost 7 bases, and 12 bases lay in between. CDR1 SGHTA and CDR2 FQGNSA come from the germline V gene. CDR3 length: 14 residues.

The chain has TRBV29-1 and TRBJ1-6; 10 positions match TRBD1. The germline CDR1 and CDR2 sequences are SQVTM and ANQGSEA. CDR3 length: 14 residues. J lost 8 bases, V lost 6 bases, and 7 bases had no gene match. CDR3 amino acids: CSVRQGAVDSPLHF. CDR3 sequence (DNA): TGCAGCGTCCGACAGGGGGCCGTAGATTCACCCCTCCACTTT.

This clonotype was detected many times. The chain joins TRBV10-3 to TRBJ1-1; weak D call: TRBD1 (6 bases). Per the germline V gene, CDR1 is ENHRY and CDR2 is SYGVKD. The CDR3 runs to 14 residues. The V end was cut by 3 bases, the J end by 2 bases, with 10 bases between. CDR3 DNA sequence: TGTGCCATCAGTGACCCAGGGGTAAACACTGAAGCTTTCTTT. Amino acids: CAISDPGVNTEAFF.

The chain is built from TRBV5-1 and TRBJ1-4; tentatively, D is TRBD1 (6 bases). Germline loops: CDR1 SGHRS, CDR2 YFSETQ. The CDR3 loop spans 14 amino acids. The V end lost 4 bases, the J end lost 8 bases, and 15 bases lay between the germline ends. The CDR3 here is CASSQRGAGEKLFF. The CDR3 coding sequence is TGCGCCAGCAGCCAGCGGGGGGCTGGGGAAAAACTGTTTTTT.